This T cell receptor beta chain was sequenced in a study of patients and donors after allogeneic stem cell transplantation. This clonotype came up a few times. TCRdb reprocessed the RT-PCR reads with MiXCR, giving one entry per CDR3 protein. The profile shows approximately 160,000 distinct CDR3 sequences, around 30% of them singletons. V was pared by 7 bases and J by 3 bases, with 12 bases between. There are 14 residues in the CDR3. Per the germline V gene, CDR1 is SGHTA and CDR2 is FQGNSA. The receptor comes from a human donor who was either an allogeneic HSCT recipient or a stem cell or donor lymphocyte infusion donor (not recorded which). It is not recorded whose cells these are; they may come from a transplant donor. The chain is built from TRBV7-2 and TRBJ1-4; no definite D call. Sequencing used blood, either unsorted or a sorted T cell fraction (not recorded which). The CDR3 loop reads CASKYQSANEKLFF. In DNA form, the CDR3 reads TGTGCCAGCAAGTATCAGAGCGCTAATGAAAAACTGTTTTTT. The variable domain in full, with the rest retrieved from reference TRBV7-2 and TRBJ1-4, is GAGVSQSPSNKVTEKGKDVELRCDPISGHTALYWYRQSLGQGLEFLIYFQGNSAPDKSGLPSDRFSAERTGGSVSTLTIQRTQQEDSAVYLCASKYQSANEKLFFGSGTQLSVL.